The 9 T cell receptor beta chains reported below all come from one sample, sequenced in a study of shared clonotypes between healthy human individuals. Naive CD8 cells, CD45RO-negative and positively selected for CCR7, excluded terminally differentiated effector memory CD45RA+ cells. Assay: immunoSEQ multiplex PCR; the TCRdb copy retains only in-frame clones and omits some. Of about 2 million clones listed, approximately 94% are singletons. Sequenced input: naive CD8+ T cells sorted from blood. The origin of the receptors is a man aged 18 to 30 in good health.

The V and J genes are TRBV13 and TRBJ2-7; D uncertain. The length of the CDR3 is 15 residues. V was shortened by 0 bases and J by 1 base, with 10 bases between the two germline ends. Germline loops: CDR1 PRHDT, CDR2 FYEKMQ (reference sequence). CDR3 sequence (DNA): TGTGCCAGCAGCTTAGGAAAGTTGTTGTCCTACGAGCAGTACTTC. Amino acids: CASSLGKLLSYEQYF.

The gene calls are TRBV15 and TRBJ2-7; D unclear. V shed 1 base and J shed 3 bases, with 4 bases lying between them. Per the germline V gene, CDR1 is LNHNV and CDR2 is YYDKDF (reference sequence). This CDR3 comprises 12 residues. CDR3 DNA sequence: TGTGCCACCAGCAGAGGGTTCTACGAGCAGTACTTC. The encoded protein is CATSRGFYEQYF.

This rearrangement joins TRBV7-9 to TRBJ2-5; D is possibly TRBD2 (5 bases). Looked up from germline, CDR1 is SEHNR and CDR2 is FQNEAQ (reference sequence). The ends were cut back, 2 bases at V and 3 bases at J, with 10 bases in the middle. This CDR3 contains 14 residues. In DNA form, the CDR3 reads TGTGCCAGCAGCTTATGGATGGGAGAAGAGACCCAGTACTTC. Amino acid sequence: CASSLWMGEETQYF.

CDR3 nucleotide sequence: TGTGCCAGCATATACGGCTACGAGCAGTACTTC. It codes for CASIYGYEQYF. The rearrangement joins TRBV6-1 to TRBJ2-7; D is uncertain. The CDR3 loop spans 11 amino acids. Germline lookup yields CDR1 MNHNS and CDR2 SASEGT. Trimming removed 7 bases at V and 3 bases at J, with 7 bases between.

The chain carries TRBV7-9 and TRBJ2-7; D is tentatively TRBD1 or TRBD2 (5 bases each). Germline V CDR1 and CDR2: SEHNR, FQNEAQ (reference sequence). Trimming removed 5 bases at V and 2 bases at J, with 10 bases between. This CDR3 region has 13 residues. The CDR3 nucleotides read TGTGCCAGCAGCCAAGGGACCACCTACGAGCAGTACTTC. It translates to CASSQGTTYEQYF.

A word on this clone: Other nucleotide sequences from this sample produce the same CDR3. The rearrangement links TRBV5-4 to TRBJ2-7, with TRBD2 matching over 9 bases. The germline CDR1 and CDR2 sequences are SGHNT and YYREEE (reference sequence). V lost 2 bases and J lost 3; bases outside the gene matches: 3. The CDR3 consists of 14 residues. The CDR3 loop is CASSFSGSDYEQYF. The CDR3 region has the DNA TGTGCCAGCAGCTTTAGCGGGAGCGACTACGAGCAGTACTTC.

The chain uses TRBV27 and TRBJ1-6; 9 bases match TRBD1. The CDR3 spans 15 residues. The V and J ends lost 2 bases and 6 bases, in that order; junction bases with no gene match: 2. Germline V lookup: CDR1 MNHEY, CDR2 SMNVEV (reference sequence). The CDR3 bases are TGTGCCAGCAGTTTACGGACAGGGGTTAATTCACCCCTCCACTTT. Translating it yields CASSLRTGVNSPLHF.

A remark on this clone: Other DNA sequences in the same sample also yield this CDR3. The genes are TRBV13 and TRBJ2-7; 12 nucleotides match TRBD2. V gave up 0 bases and J gave up 5 bases; unmatched junction bases: 2. CDR1 is PRHDT, CDR2 FYEKMQ, per germline (reference sequence). The CDR3 length is 15 residues. CDR3: CASSLGGLAGDEQYF. DNA of the CDR3: TGTGCCAGCAGCTTAGGGGGACTAGCGGGCGACGAGCAGTACTTC.

Turning to this clone: Other DNA sequences within the sample encode an identical CDR3. The V call is TRBV27, the J call TRBJ1-5; weak D call: TRBD1 (6 bases). The CDR3 is made up of 13 amino acids. Trimming took off 4 bases at V and 7 bases at J, with 11 bases between the two ends. CDR1 and CDR2 from the germline V gene are MNHEY and SMNVEV (reference sequence). The CDR3 coding sequence is TGTGCCAGCAGTTGGGGGGGCGGCCAGCCCCAGCATTTT. Translated, it gives CASSWGGGQPQHF.